This is a list of T cell receptor beta chains from one sample in a study of T cell repertoires in cytomegalovirus infection. TCRdb reprocessed the reads with MiXCR, giving one entry per CDR3 protein. Of roughly 240,000 distinct CDR3 sequences listed, 6% to 8% were seen once; the top ten hold more than 5.5%. The material sequenced was PBMCs. The receptor source for this set is a human donor in good health (CMV status not recorded). Some clones in this sample may be carry-over from other donors' samples. CDR3s include the opening cysteine and the closing phenylalanine or tryptophan. The D gene is left open where the match is weak. Rows give clone size only sometimes, using once, few, many, or a class for an expanded clone.

>.|.|TRBJ2-5|TRBV29-1
TGCAGCGTTGAAGGACACTACCAAGAGACCCAGTACTTC
CSVEGHYQETQYF
>many|.|TRBJ2-3|TRBV6-5
TGTGCCAGCAGTTACCTGGGGTCAATGGCGGTCGGCGACGCAGATACGCAGTATTTT
CASSYLGSMAVGDADTQYF
>many|.|TRBJ1-6|TRBV7-2
TGTGCCAGCAGCACTCCGGGCCGGAGCACCCTCCACTTT
CASSTPGRSTLHF
>many|.|TRBJ2-3|TRBV7-6
TGTGCCAGCAGCTTAGCGTTCGGGACCCCGGCAGATACGCAGTATTTT
CASSLAFGTPADTQYF
>many|.|TRBJ2-5|TRBV2
TGTGCCAGCAGTTACACCCGGGACATAGCTCAGGAGACCCAGTACTTC
CASSYTRDIAQETQYF
>many|.|TRBJ2-2|TRBV29-1
TGCAGCGTTGTCGAGGGCCGGAACACCGGGGAGCTGTTTTTT
CSVVEGRNTGELFF
>many|.|TRBJ2-1|TRBV28
TGTGCCAGCAGTCCCCTGGGGGGGGGCCACAATGAGCAGTTCTTC
CASSPLGGGHNEQFF
>.|.|TRBJ2-2|TRBV6-4
TGTGCCAGCAGTGACTCAGACTCCGGGGAGCTGTTTTTT
CASSDSDSGELFF
>many|.|TRBJ2-5|TRBV7-7
TGTGCCAGCAGCTTAGGCGGCTTCCCGGGGGAGACCCAGTACTTC
CASSLGGFPGETQYF
>many|TRBD1|TRBJ2-2|TRBV7-9
TGTGCCAGCAGCCCTAGGACAGGGGGCGCAATGTTCGGGGAGCTGTTTTTT
CASSPRTGGAMFGELFF
>few|.|TRBJ1-1|TRBV7-3
TGTGCCAGCAGCTCCGGCATGAACACTGAAGCTTTCTTT
CASSSGMNTEAFF
>.|TRBD2|TRBJ2-1|TRBV9
TGTGCCAGCAGCGCGGGAGGCAGTCGCAATGAGCAGTTCTTC
CASSAGGSRNEQFF
>many|.|TRBJ1-1|TRBV7-2
TGTGCCAGCAGCTTACTCAGTGGTGAAGCTTTCTTT
CASSLLSGEAFF
>.|.|TRBJ2-5|TRBV20-1
TGCAGTGCCACACCCACTAGTCGGGAGACCCAGTACTTC
CSATPTSRETQYF
>many|.|TRBJ1-6|TRBV7-2
TGTGCCAGCAGCGCCCGGGCCGAATTCTTCTCCGGCAATTCACCCCTCCACTTT
CASSARAEFFSGNSPLHF
>many|TRBD2|TRBJ2-2|TRBV23-1
TGCGCCAGCAGTCGAGCCCTCGGGGGGGCGACCGGGGAGCTGTTTTTT
CASSRALGGATGELFF
>few|.|TRBJ2-6|TRBV20-1
TGCAGTGCTAGCCCCGGGAGCTCTGGGGCCAACGTCCTGACTTTC
CSASPGSSGANVLTF
>many|TRBD2|TRBJ2-3|TRBV11-2
TGTGCCAGCAGCTTTTCCCGGGGAGCGGGGGCCACAGATACGCAGTATTTT
CASSFSRGAGATDTQYF
>many|.|TRBJ1-3|TRBV7-9
TGTGCCAGCAGCCCGAGGGGAGCAAGCTCTGGAAACACCATATATTTT
CASSPRGASSGNTIYF
>many|.|TRBJ2-1|TRBV7-2
TGTGCCAGCAGCTTATCCATACAGGTCTCCTACAATGAGCAGTTCTTC
CASSLSIQVSYNEQFF
>.|.|TRBJ2-1|TRBV28
TGTGCCAGCAGTTTGCCGGACCGGTACAATGAGCAGTTCTTC
CASSLPDRYNEQFF
>many|TRBD2|TRBJ2-3|TRBV6-1
TGTGCCAGCAGCCGCCTCGGACTAGCGGGGGGGACCACAGATACGCAGTATTTT
CASSRLGLAGGTTDTQYF
>many|TRBD2|TRBJ2-1|TRBV6-2/TRBV6-3
TGTGCCACCGCCTCCTTTAGCGGGAGCTACAATGAGCAGTTCTTC
CATASFSGSYNEQFF
>.|TRBD1|TRBJ2-6|TRBV4-1
TGCGCCAGCAGCCAAGAGTCACAGGGGGCAGCTGGGGCCAACGTCCTGACTTTC
CASSQESQGAAGANVLTF
>many|.|TRBJ1-2|TRBV5-1
TGCGCCAGCAGCCCTACGCCAGGGGCGATTGACTACACCTTC
CASSPTPGAIDYTF
>many|TRBD1|TRBJ2-7|TRBV7-2
TGTGCCAGCAGCACCCGGACAGGCCCCAGGGGCCTCGAGCAGTACTTC
CASSTRTGPRGLEQYF
>.|.|TRBJ2-1|TRBV2
TGTGCCAGCTGCGGGGGCGCCTCCTACAATGAGCAGTTCTTC
CASCGGASYNEQFF
>many|.|TRBJ1-1|TRBV6-2/TRBV6-3
TGTGCCACCCGGGACCCAAGGGACACTGAAGCTTTCTTT
CATRDPRDTEAFF
>many|.|TRBJ1-1|TRBV7-2
TGTGCCAGCAGCTTCGTAGGGTTGGACACTGAAGCTTTCTTT
CASSFVGLDTEAFF
>many|TRBD1|TRBJ1-5|TRBV20-1
TGCAGTGCTAGATACGGGGAGGGGGCGGCAAGCAATCAGCCCCAGCATTTT
CSARYGEGAASNQPQHF
>many|TRBD1|TRBJ2-7|TRBV20-1
TGCACCCCGGGACAGCTCGACGAGCAGTACTTC
CTPGQLDEQYF
>many|TRBD2|TRBJ2-3|TRBV28
TGTGCCAGCAGCGCGACACGGGAGGTTGGAGATACGCAGTATTTT
CASSATREVGDTQYF
>many|.|TRBJ1-1|TRBV7-2
TGTGCCAGCAGCTTAGGGGGCCACACTGAAGCTTTCTTT
CASSLGGHTEAFF
>many|.|TRBJ1-2|TRBV28
TGTGCCAGCAGCTCCCCTATCGCTGAAACGACGGGAAAGAACTATGGCTACACCTTC
CASSSPIAETTGKNYGYTF
>few|TRBD1|TRBJ1-1|TRBV2
TGTGCCAGCCAAAGGACAGGGGGCACTGAAGCTTTCTTT
CASQRTGGTEAFF
>many|.|TRBJ2-7|TRBV6-2/TRBV6-3
TGTGCCAGCAGTTACCAAATCTACGAACAGTACTTC
CASSYQIYEQYF
>few|TRBD1|TRBJ2-1|TRBV9
TGTGCCAGCAGCCTGGGGACAGACTATACCTACAATGAGCAGTTCTTC
CASSLGTDYTYNEQFF
>many|.|TRBJ2-3|TRBV7-2
TGTGCCAGCAGCCTCCTGGCGATCACAGATACGCAGTATTTT
CASSLLAITDTQYF
>many|.|TRBJ1-2|TRBV14
TGTGCCAGCAGCCGTGGTTGGAGCCCTAACTATGGCTACACCTTC
CASSRGWSPNYGYTF
>many|.|TRBJ2-2|TRBV20-1
TGCAGTGCTAGAGATCTTGGGTTGGCCGGGGAGCTGTTTTTT
CSARDLGLAGELFF
>many|.|TRBJ1-1|TRBV6-2/TRBV6-3
TGTGCCAGCAGTTTCGGGGTGGGCACTGAAGCTTTCTTT
CASSFGVGTEAFF
>many|.|TRBJ2-7|TRBV7-9
TGTGCCAGCAGCCAACCGGGACAATTCGAGCAGTACTTC
CASSQPGQFEQYF
>many|.|TRBJ1-4|TRBV11-2
TGTGCCAGCAGCTTAGAGAGAGACATTAAGGAGAGGGAAAAACTGTTTTTT
CASSLERDIKEREKLFF
>few|TRBD1|TRBJ1-2|TRBV7-2
TGTGCCAGCAGCGACGGGACAGGGAGGCTCTATGGCTACACCTTC
CASSDGTGRLYGYTF
>.|TRBD1|TRBJ1-5|TRBV6-2/TRBV6-3
TGTGCCAGCAGGGACAGGGAAAGTCAGCCCCAGCATTTT
CASRDRESQPQHF
>many|.|TRBJ1-1|TRBV12-3/TRBV12-4
TGTGCCAGCAGTTTAGGCGGGCTCATGGACACTGAAGCTTTCTTT
CASSLGGLMDTEAFF
>many|TRBD1|TRBJ1-2|TRBV10-3
TGTGCCATCAGCGCCCGACAGGGGCAGTATGGCTACACCTTC
CAISARQGQYGYTF
>many|.|TRBJ2-2|TRBV2
TGTGCCAGCAGAGGCACGCCGAACACCGGGGAGCTGTTTTTT
CASRGTPNTGELFF
>many|.|TRBJ1-1|TRBV7-2
TGTGCCAGCAGCTCCCCCCCGGGGAGGTCTAGGTCGAACACTGAAGCTTTCTTT
CASSSPPGRSRSNTEAFF
>many|.|TRBJ2-7|TRBV7-2
TGTGCCAGCAGCTTAGGTAGACTGAACGAGCAGTACTTC
CASSLGRLNEQYF
>few|.|TRBJ2-2|TRBV19
TGTGCCAGTAGTATTAACAGTCTTTCCAGACCGAACACCGGGGAGCTGTTTTTT
CASSINSLSRPNTGELFF
>.|.|TRBJ2-5|TRBV6-2/TRBV6-3
TGTGCCAGCAGGCCCTCGCGGGAGACCCAGTACTTC
CASRPSRETQYF